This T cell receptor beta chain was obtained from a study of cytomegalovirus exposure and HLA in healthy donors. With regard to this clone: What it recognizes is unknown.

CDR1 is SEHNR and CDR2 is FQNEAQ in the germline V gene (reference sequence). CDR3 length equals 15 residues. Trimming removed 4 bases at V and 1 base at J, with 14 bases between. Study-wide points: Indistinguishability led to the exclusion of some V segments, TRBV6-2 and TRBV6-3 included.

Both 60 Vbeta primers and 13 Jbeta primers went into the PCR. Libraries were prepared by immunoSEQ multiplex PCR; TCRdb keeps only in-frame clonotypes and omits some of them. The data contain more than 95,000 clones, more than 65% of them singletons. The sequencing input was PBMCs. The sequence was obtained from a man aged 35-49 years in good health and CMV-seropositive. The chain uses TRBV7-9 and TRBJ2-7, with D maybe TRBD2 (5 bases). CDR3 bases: TGTGCCAGCAGCTCTGTCCTAGGAGGTTCCTACGAGCAGTACTTC. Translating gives CASSSVLGGSYEQYF.